This TCR beta chain is from a study of blood T cell repertoires in COVID-19. Whole-study context: There were acute and convalescent COVID-19 samples, and they came from the United States, Italy and Spain. T cells, B-cell-depleted T cells, or PBMCs provided the cDNA or gDNA that served as material.

The CDR3 sequence is 16 residues long. V was pared by 1 base and J by 1 base, with 12 bases between. Looked up from germline, CDR1 is LGHNA and CDR2 is YNFKEQ. Profiled with immunoSEQ multiplex PCR; TCRdb holds only in-frame clones, not every one. The sample lists 270,000 or so clones; about nine tenths were seen once. Sequenced sample: peripheral blood. The origin of this receptor is a woman aged 40 to 55 who had recovered from COVID-19. The gene calls are TRBV4-2 and TRBJ2-3; maybe TRBD2 (5 bases). The CDR3 DNA is TGTGCCAGCAGCCAAGGTCTGGGAGAGGGCACAGATACGCAGTATTTT. Its protein is CASSQGLGEGTDTQYF.